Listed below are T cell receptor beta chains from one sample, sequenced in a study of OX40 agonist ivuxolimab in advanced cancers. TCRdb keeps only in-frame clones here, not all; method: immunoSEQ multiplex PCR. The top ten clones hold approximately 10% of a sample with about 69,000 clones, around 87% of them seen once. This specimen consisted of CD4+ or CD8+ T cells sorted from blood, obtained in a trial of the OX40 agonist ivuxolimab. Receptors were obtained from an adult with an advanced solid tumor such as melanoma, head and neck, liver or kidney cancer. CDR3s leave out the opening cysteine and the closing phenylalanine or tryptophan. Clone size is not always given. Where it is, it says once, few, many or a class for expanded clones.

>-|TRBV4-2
ASSQRRAPTGSLTLH
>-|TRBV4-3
ASSQGGASGRTTDTQY
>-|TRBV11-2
ASSSSGRAKNIQY
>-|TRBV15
ATSMLTGIYEQY
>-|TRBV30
AWMLAGGRGEQY
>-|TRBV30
AWSVFLLGGSKTGELF
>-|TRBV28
ASSRGLAIRELF
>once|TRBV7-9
ASSLVKETQY
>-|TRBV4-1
ASSHPQETQY
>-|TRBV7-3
ASSLMGLAHEQY
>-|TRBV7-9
ASSLKDPGPQH
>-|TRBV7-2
ASSFGETQY
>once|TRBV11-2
ASSHLRETQY
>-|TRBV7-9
ASSRLPDRGGETQY
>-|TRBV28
ASSPGQGNTEAF
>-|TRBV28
ASSGGDTDTQY
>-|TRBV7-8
ASSLGRREAF
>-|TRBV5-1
ASSLDSHGYT
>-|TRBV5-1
ASSFNRGGEKLF
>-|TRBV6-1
ASSASRETQY
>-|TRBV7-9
ASSPALGPIRGYT
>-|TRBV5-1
ASSLIAGSYNEQF
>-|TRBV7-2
ASSLLGTSGNYEQY
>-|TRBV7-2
ASSFFGTSGKYEQY
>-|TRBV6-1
ASSEVYTGELF
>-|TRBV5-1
ASSLPSGVTGELF
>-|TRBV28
ASSLPTSGRLTYEQY
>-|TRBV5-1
ASSLGTWDEQF
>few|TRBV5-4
ASSGGTSGEQY
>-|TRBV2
ASSIGGNPRNEQF
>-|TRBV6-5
ASSHTGELF
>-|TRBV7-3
ASSLRLAGYNEQF
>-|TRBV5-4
ASSLGAGSSYNEQF
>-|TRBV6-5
ASSVGGAGDTQY
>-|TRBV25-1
ASSEGSGSGTDTQY
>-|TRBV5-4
ASSLRSGGSYNEQF
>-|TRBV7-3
ASSSNVVGGETQY
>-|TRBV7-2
ASSWGGTRGPETQY
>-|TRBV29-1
SVARWGAAYEQY
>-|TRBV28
ASSLGGALDQPQH
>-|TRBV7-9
ASSLSSGFTYEQY
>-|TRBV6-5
ASSFFGSRRAGELF
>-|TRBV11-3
ASSSYTGELF
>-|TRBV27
ASSSTGGLLF
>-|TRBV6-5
ASTQTGTYGYT
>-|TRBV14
ASSLQQGKGAGELF
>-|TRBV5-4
ASSLQGGSDTQY
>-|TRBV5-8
ASSVTGYEQF
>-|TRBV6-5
ASSYSLLDSNYGYT
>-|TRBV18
ASSPGLGENEQY
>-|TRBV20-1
SANGNYGYT
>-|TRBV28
ASSWSRAGRFRVNTEAF